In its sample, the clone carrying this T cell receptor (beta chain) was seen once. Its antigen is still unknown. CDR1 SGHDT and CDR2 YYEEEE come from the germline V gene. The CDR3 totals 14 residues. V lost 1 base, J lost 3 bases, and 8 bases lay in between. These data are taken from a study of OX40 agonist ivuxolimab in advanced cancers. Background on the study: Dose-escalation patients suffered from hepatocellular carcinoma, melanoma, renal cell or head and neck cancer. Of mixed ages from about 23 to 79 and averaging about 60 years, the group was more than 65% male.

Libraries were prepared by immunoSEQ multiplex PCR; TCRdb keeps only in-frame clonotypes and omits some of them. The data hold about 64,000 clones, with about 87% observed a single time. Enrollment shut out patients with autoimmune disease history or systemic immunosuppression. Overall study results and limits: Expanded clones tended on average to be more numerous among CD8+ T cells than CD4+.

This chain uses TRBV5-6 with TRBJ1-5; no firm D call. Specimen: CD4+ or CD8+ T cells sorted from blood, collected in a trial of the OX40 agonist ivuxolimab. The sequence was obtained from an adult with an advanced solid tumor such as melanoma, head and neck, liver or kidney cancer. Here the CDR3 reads CASSLYGYNQPQHF. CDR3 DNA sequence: TGTGCCAGCAGCTTGTACGGTTACAATCAGCCCCAGCATTTT.